Shown below are 8 T cell receptor beta chains from a single sample sequenced in a study of OX40 agonist ivuxolimab in advanced cancers. This table comes from immunoSEQ multiplex PCR, and its TCRdb copy is limited to in-frame clones, with some not included. Of some 70,000 clones in the sample, just over 90% were seen once. Sequencing was performed on CD4+ or CD8+ T cells sorted from blood, taken in a trial of the OX40 agonist ivuxolimab. Receptor source: an adult with an advanced solid tumor such as melanoma, head and neck, liver or kidney cancer.

This chain uses TRBV7-3 with TRBJ2-1; the D is unclear. V lost 9 bases and J 3 bases, leaving 12 bases between the germline ends. The CDR3 length is 13 residues. From germline, CDR1 is SGHTA and CDR2 FQGTGA. CDR3 amino acids: CASPRFHYNEQFF. For the CDR3, the DNA is TGTGCCAGTCCGCGTTTCCACTACAATGAGCAGTTCTTC.

This clone was found a few times. The V call is TRBV5-5, the J call TRBJ2-5; the match to TRBD2 covers 8 bases. Trimming at V came to 4 bases and at J to 6 bases, leaving 5 bases not matched to a gene. The germline CDR1 and CDR2 sequences are SGHKS and YYEKEE (reference sequence). There are 13 residues in the CDR3. The CDR3 protein is CASSPGGEKTQYF. In nucleotides, the CDR3 is TGTGCCAGCAGCCCCGGGGGGGAGAAGACCCAGTACTTC.

The chain recombines TRBV7-6 with TRBJ1-2; D possibly corresponds to TRBD1 (6 bases). CDR3 length equals 16 residues. From germline, CDR1 is SGHVS and CDR2 FNYEAQ. V lost 1 base and J lost 3, with 15 bases in between. CDR3 region: CASSLGGAGEHYGYTF. Here the CDR3 DNA reads TGTGCCAGCAGCTTAGGGGGGGCAGGGGAACACTATGGCTACACCTTC.

The CDR3 DNA follows: TGTGCCAGCAGCCCCCGTGGCGGACAGGGGCGGACAGATACGCAGTATTTT. It translates to CASSPRGGQGRTDTQYF. V and J are TRBV14 and TRBJ2-3; the match to TRBD1 covers 9 bases. Germline assignment: CDR1 SGHDN and CDR2 FVKESK. This CDR3 region has 17 residues. V lost 4 bases to trimming and J lost 3 bases; unmatched junction nucleotides: 11.

The gene calls are TRBV19 and TRBJ1-1; possibly TRBD1 for D (5 bases). The CDR3 sequence is 15 residues long. Germline V gene data show CDR1 as LNHDA and CDR2 as SQIVND (reference sequence). V was clipped by 6 bases and J by 3 bases, with 17 bases between them. CDR3 sequence reads: CASSVRGPGDTEAFF. Written as DNA, the CDR3 is TGTGCCAGTAGCGTCCGGGGCCCGGGGGACACTGAAGCTTTCTTT. The full variable domain, its missing parts supplied by reference TRBV19 and TRBJ1-1, is DGGITQSPKYLFRKEGQNVTLSCEQNLNHDAMYWYRQDPGQGLRLIYYSQIVNDFQKGDIAEGYSVSREKKESFPLTVTSAQKNPTAFYLCASSVRGPGDTEAFFGQGTRLTVV.

The chain carries TRBV11-3 and TRBJ2-7; D remains unclear. CDR1 is SGHNT and CDR2 is YENEEA in the germline V gene. V gave up 4 bases and J gave up 7 bases, with 11 bases separating them. The CDR3 is 12 residues long. CDR3: CASSSVGREQYF. The CDR3, as DNA: TGTGCCAGCAGCTCAGTCGGTCGGGAGCAGTACTTC.

The chain employs TRBV5-4 and TRBJ2-5; tentatively, D is TRBD2 (5 bases). V was pared by 0 bases and J by 5 bases, with 17 bases between. CDR1 is SGHNT, CDR2 YYREEE, per germline (reference sequence). The CDR3 spans 16 residues. CDR3 in amino acids: CASSLEGASSYETQYF. CDR3 nucleotide sequence: TGTGCCAGCAGCTTGGAAGGAGCTAGCTCTTATGAGACCCAGTACTTC.

The V gene is TRBV11-2, the J gene TRBJ2-1; TRBD1 matches 12 bases. The length of the CDR3 is 18 residues. With V trimmed by 1 base and J by 9 bases, 13 bases remained unmatched. Germline CDR1 SGHAT, CDR2 FQNNGV. CDR3 protein: CASSLGSGGTGGIGEQFF. CDR3 nucleotides: TGTGCCAGCAGCTTAGGGTCGGGCGGGACAGGGGGCATCGGTGAGCAGTTCTTC.